The clone carrying this T cell receptor beta chain was observed at least ten times. Trimming removed 1 base from V and 0 bases from J; junction bases left unmatched: 7. CDR3 length: 17 amino acids. Germline CDR1 SGHAT, CDR2 FQNNGV. RNA transcripts provided the template for amplifying TCR beta CDR3 regions. Following a first-round RT-PCR that used HTBI primers, a second-round multiplex PCR was carried out. MiXCR, run by TCRdb on the multiplex PCR reads, gives a single entry per CDR3 protein. The sample includes nearly 400,000 distinct CDR3 sequences, about 16% of them seen just once. The source of the sample is a study of Graves' ophthalmopathy and Graves' hyperthyroidism. Study summary: Peripheral blood samples were taken at initial diagnosis, before any treatment.

This TCR was sampled from a woman under 30 with Graves' ophthalmopathy. Sequences were obtained from peripheral blood. The V and J genes are TRBV11-2 and TRBJ2-7; the match to TRBD2 covers 9 bases. CDR3 residues: CASSLVHLAGSSYEQYF. CDR3 in DNA: TGTGCCAGCAGCTTAGTCCATCTAGCGGGGAGCTCCTACGAGCAGTACTTC.